The rows below give T cell receptor beta chains drawn from one sample of a study of response to subunit inactivated influenza vaccine. MiXCR, applied by TCRdb to the RT-PCR reads, yields one record per CDR3 protein. The table lists fewer than 550,000 distinct CDR3 sequences, 25% of them singletons. The sample here was CD4+ T cells sorted from PBMCs, taken more than 4 days after vaccination. These receptor sequences come from a man aged 50 to 59 who received an inactivated influenza vaccine. CDR3s include the opening cysteine and the closing phenylalanine or tryptophan. The order of the fields is D gene, J gene, clone size, CDR3 length, V gene, CDR3 protein, CDR3 DNA. A D gene is named only where the DNA matches it firmly. Clone size is not always given. Where it is, it says once, few, many or a class for expanded clones.

- TRBJ2-7 few 15 TRBV7-7 CASSLGRRLDYEQYF TGTGCCAGCAGCTTAGGTAGGAGACTAGACTACGAGCAGTACTTC
- TRBJ2-1 - 16 TRBV27 CASSLWASEYYNEQFF TGTGCCAGCAGTTTATGGGCTAGCGAGTACTACAATGAGCAGTTCTTC
- TRBJ1-4 - 14 TRBV6-2/TRBV6-3 CASRHTAHNEKLFF TGTGCCAGCAGACACACGGCCCATAATGAAAAACTGTTTTTT
TRBD2 TRBJ2-2 - 14 TRBV7-7 CASIIAGGPGELFF TGTGCTAGCATCATTGCGGGGGGGCCCGGGGAGCTGTTTTTT
TRBD2 TRBJ2-7 few 14 TRBV6-2/TRBV6-3 CASRSAGTMGEQYF TGTGCCAGCCGTTCCGCCGGGACTATGGGGGAGCAGTACTTC
- TRBJ2-5 - 13 TRBV5-1 CASSKTAPETQYF TGCGCCAGCAGCAAGACAGCCCCAGAGACCCAGTACTTC
- TRBJ2-5 - 16 TRBV5-6 CASTIGLTAYQETQYF TGTGCCAGCACCATTGGCCTGACCGCGTACCAAGAGACCCAGTACTTC
- TRBJ2-7 - 17 TRBV28 CASRTDGGIFPSYEQYF TGTGCCAGCAGGACTGACGGGGGAATTTTCCCGTCCTACGAGCAGTACTTC
- TRBJ2-3 - 15 TRBV7-9 CASSPPNIGADTQYF TGTGCCAGCAGCCCCCCCAACATAGGCGCAGATACGCAGTATTTT
TRBD1 TRBJ1-1 few 15 TRBV7-9 CASSQWTGLNTEAFF TGTGCCAGCAGCCAATGGACAGGACTGAACACTGAAGCTTTCTTT
- TRBJ2-3 - 14 TRBV9 CASSVASVADTQYF TGTGCCAGCAGCGTAGCATCAGTCGCAGATACGCAGTATTTT
- TRBJ2-7 - 15 TRBV3-1 CASSQGLVISYEQYF TGTGCCAGCAGCCAAGGACTAGTCATCTCCTACGAGCAGTACTTC
- TRBJ1-2 once 12 TRBV25-1 CASSPAGHGYTF TGTGCCAGCAGTCCCGCGGGACATGGCTACACCTTC
TRBD1 TRBJ1-4 few 15 TRBV2 CASTRQGTTNEKLFF TGTGCCAGCACCCGACAGGGGACAACTAATGAAAAACTGTTTTTT
TRBD2 TRBJ2-4 - 18 TRBV20-1 CSARDSRGVLPAKNIQYF TGCAGTGCTAGAGATTCTCGGGGGGTACTACCAGCCAAAAACATTCAGTACTTC
- TRBJ2-7 - 14 TRBV6-1 CASSPSRVSYEQYF TGTGCCAGCAGCCCAAGTAGGGTTTCCTACGAGCAGTACTTC
- TRBJ2-7 few 12 TRBV7-9 CACNEGSGEQYF TGTGCCTGCAACGAGGGTTCGGGGGAGCAGTACTTC
- TRBJ2-2 many 15 TRBV5-1 CASSLTTVNTGELFF TGCGCCAGCAGCTTGACAACAGTGAACACCGGGGAGCTGTTTTTT
- TRBJ2-7 - 14 TRBV7-9 CASSPTGQGSEQYF TGTGCCAGCAGCCCCACAGGGCAGGGGAGCGAGCAGTACTTC
- TRBJ1-1 - 14 TRBV20-1 CSARDTTANTEAFF TGCAGTGCTAGAGATACGACGGCCAACACTGAAGCTTTCTTT
TRBD2 TRBJ2-1 few 17 TRBV20-1 CSATVRSGGGSYNEQFF TGCAGTGCTACGGTTAGGTCCGGGGGGGGCTCCTACAATGAGCAGTTCTTC
- TRBJ1-6 few 15 TRBV28 CASSRTRGTNSPLHF TGTGCCAGCAGTCGCACAAGGGGGACTAATTCACCCCTCCACTTT
TRBD1 TRBJ2-1 few 15 TRBV25-1 CASRQTGNTPNEQFF TGTGCCAGCAGACAGACAGGGAACACGCCGAATGAGCAGTTCTTC
TRBD1 TRBJ2-7 - 15 TRBV6-5 CASSYSGQGASEQYF TGTGCCAGCAGTTACTCGGGACAGGGGGCTAGCGAGCAGTACTTC
TRBD2 TRBJ2-6 few 19 TRBV4-1 CASSQERGGIFSGANVLTF TGCGCCAGCAGCCAAGAGCGGGGGGGAATATTCTCTGGGGCCAACGTCCTGACTTTC
- TRBJ2-2 - 13 TRBV18 CASSPYRAGELFF TGTGCCAGCTCACCTTACAGGGCCGGGGAGCTGTTTTTT
TRBD2 TRBJ2-7 - 15 TRBV7-9 CASSLVTSSSGEQYF TGTGCCAGCAGCTTAGTGACTAGCAGTTCAGGCGAGCAGTACTTC
- TRBJ2-1 few 14 TRBV7-2 CASAPGHPYNEQFF TGTGCCAGCGCCCCAGGCCATCCCTACAATGAGCAGTTCTTC
- TRBJ1-2 many 12 TRBV6-6 CASSLRNYGYTF TGTGCCAGCAGTCTAAGGAACTATGGCTACACCTTC
- TRBJ2-4 few 13 TRBV15 CATSRDRRNIQYF TGTGCCACCAGCAGAGATAGAAGGAACATTCAGTACTTC
- TRBJ1-6 - 16 TRBV20-1 CSARVPGITYNSPLHF TGCAGTGCTAGAGTCCCCGGGATAACCTATAATTCACCCCTCCACTTT
- TRBJ2-7 - 12 TRBV5-1 CASAVVGEQQYF TGCGCCAGCGCGGTGGTAGGCGAGCAGCAGTACTTC
TRBD1 TRBJ2-3 few 13 TRBV28 CASGQGATDTQYF TGTGCCAGCGGACAGGGGGCAACAGATACGCAGTATTTT
- TRBJ1-1 - 14 TRBV12-3/TRBV12-4 CASSDVVKNTEAFF TGTGCCAGCAGTGACGTCGTTAAGAACACTGAAGCTTTCTTT
TRBD2 TRBJ2-7 - 13 TRBV5-1 CASKATSGYEQYF TGCGCCAGCAAGGCGACTAGCGGGTACGAGCAGTACTTC
- TRBJ2-1 - 13 TRBV10-3 CAIKKGDYNEQFF TGTGCCATCAAGAAAGGGGACTACAATGAGCAGTTCTTC
TRBD1 TRBJ1-2 - 14 TRBV3-1 CASSRGQPGYGYTF TGTGCCAGCAGCCGGGGACAGCCGGGCTATGGCTACACCTTC
TRBD1 TRBJ1-2 few 15 TRBV7-2 CASSLADRVWLGYTF TGTGCCAGCAGCTTAGCGGACAGGGTGTGGCTTGGCTACACCTTC